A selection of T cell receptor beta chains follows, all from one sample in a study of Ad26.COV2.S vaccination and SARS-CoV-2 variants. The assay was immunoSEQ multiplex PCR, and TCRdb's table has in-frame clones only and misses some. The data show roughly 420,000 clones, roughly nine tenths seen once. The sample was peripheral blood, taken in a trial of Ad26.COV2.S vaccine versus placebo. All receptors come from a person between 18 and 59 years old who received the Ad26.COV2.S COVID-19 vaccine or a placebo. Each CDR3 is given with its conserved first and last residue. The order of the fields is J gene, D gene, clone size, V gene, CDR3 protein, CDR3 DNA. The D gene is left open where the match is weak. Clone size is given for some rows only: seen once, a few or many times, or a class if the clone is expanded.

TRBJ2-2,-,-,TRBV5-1,CASNLGLPTGELFF,TGCGCCAGCAACCTGGGACTGCCCACCGGGGAGCTGTTTTTT
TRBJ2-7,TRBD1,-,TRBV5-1,CASSHGTERYEQYF,TGCGCCAGCAGCCACGGGACAGAGCGTTACGAGCAGTACTTC
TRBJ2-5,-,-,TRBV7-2,CASSYQSGAQETQYF,TGTGCCAGCAGCTACCAGTCAGGGGCCCAAGAGACCCAGTACTTC
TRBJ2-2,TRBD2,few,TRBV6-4,CASSLLAGGHTGELFF,TGTGCCAGCAGTCTACTAGCGGGAGGCCACACCGGGGAGCTGTTTTTT
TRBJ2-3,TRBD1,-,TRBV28,CASSAHDRVRLTDTQYF,TGTGCCAGCAGTGCCCACGACAGGGTGAGGCTCACAGATACGCAGTATTTT
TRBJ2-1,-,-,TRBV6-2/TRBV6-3,CASSYSDSHYNEQFF,TGTGCCAGCAGTTACTCGGACAGCCACTACAATGAGCAGTTCTTC
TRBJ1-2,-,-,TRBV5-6,CASSRRQLVYGYTF,TGTGCCAGCAGCCGTCGACAGCTTGTCTATGGCTACACCTTC
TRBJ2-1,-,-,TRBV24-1,CATSLQGIDHNEQFF,TGTGCCACCAGTTTACAGGGTATTGATCACAATGAGCAGTTCTTC
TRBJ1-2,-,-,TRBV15,CATSRVRGDGYGYTF,TGTGCCACCAGCAGAGTTAGGGGGGACGGCTATGGCTACACCTTC
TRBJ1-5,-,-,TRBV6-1,CASSEAYYQPQHF,TGTGCCAGCAGTGAAGCATATTATCAGCCCCAGCATTTT
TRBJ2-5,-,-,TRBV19,CASTDFGETQYF,TGTGCCAGTACCGACTTCGGAGAGACCCAGTACTTC
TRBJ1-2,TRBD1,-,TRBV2,CASSANRDRGLGYTF,TGTGCCAGCAGTGCCAACCGGGACAGGGGACTTGGCTACACCTTC
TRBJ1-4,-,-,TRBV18,CASSPPAGRNEKLFF,TGTGCCAGCTCACCACCCGCGGGGCGGAATGAAAAACTGTTTTTT
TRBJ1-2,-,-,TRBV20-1,CSARVGGYTF,TGCAGTGCTAGAGTCGGTGGCTACACCTTC
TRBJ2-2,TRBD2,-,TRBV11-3,CASSSSRSGGNTGELFF,TGTGCCAGCAGCTCCTCACGTAGCGGGGGAAACACCGGGGAGCTGTTTTTT
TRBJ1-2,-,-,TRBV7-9,CASGNEGYGYTF,TGTGCCTCCGGGAACGAAGGCTATGGCTACACCTTC
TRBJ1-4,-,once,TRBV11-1,CASSPFSSEKLFF,TGTGCCAGCAGCCCTTTCTCTTCTGAAAAACTGTTTTTT
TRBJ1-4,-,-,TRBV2,CASSETDSSEKLFF,TGTGCCAGCAGTGAAACGGACAGTTCGGAAAAACTGTTTTTT
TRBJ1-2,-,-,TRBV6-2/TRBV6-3,CASSYAPGEEVAYTF,TGTGCCAGCAGTTACGCCCCTGGAGAGGAGGTAGCCTACACCTTC
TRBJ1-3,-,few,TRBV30,CAWSAQSSGNTIYF,TGTGCCTGGAGTGCTCAGAGCTCTGGAAACACCATATATTTT
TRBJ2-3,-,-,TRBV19,CASSLQGRTDTQYF,TGTGCCAGTAGTCTCCAGGGTCGCACAGATACGCAGTATTTT
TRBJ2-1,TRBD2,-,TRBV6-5,CASSYSGLAGWDEQFF,TGTGCCAGCAGTTACTCGGGACTAGCGGGTTGGGATGAGCAGTTCTTC
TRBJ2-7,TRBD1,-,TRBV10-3,CAIRQGVYEQYF,TGTGCCATCAGACAGGGGGTATACGAGCAGTACTTC
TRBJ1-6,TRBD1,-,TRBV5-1,CASKYQGANSPLHF,TGCGCCAGCAAGTATCAGGGGGCCAATTCACCCCTCCACTTT
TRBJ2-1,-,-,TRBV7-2,CASSFDSPGIGEQFF,TGTGCCAGCAGCTTTGACAGCCCCGGGATCGGAGAGCAGTTCTTC
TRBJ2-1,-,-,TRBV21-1,CASRLGARGGGTVDEQFF,TGTGCCAGCAGATTGGGAGCACGGGGCGGGGGGACGGTCGATGAGCAGTTCTTC
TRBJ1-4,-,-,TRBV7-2,CASSPRLGKKLFF,TGTGCCAGCAGCCCCCGACTCGGGAAAAAACTGTTTTTT
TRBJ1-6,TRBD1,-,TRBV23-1,CASNTGGAKKGASPLHF,TGCGCCAGCAACACAGGGGGCGCGAAGAAAGGGGCTTCACCCCTCCACTTT
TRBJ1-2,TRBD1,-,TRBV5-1,CASSLVPTGTNYGYTF,TGCGCCAGCAGCTTGGTGCCGACAGGGACTAACTATGGCTACACCTTC
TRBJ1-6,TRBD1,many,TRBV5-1,CARGQGTVAGSPLHF,TGCGCCAGGGGACAGGGAACGGTTGCTGGTTCACCCCTCCACTTT
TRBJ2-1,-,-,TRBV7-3,CASSQDVPPSEQFF,TGTGCCAGCAGCCAGGACGTTCCCCCTAGTGAGCAGTTCTTC
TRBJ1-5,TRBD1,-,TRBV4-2,CASSRTGGGNQPQHF,TGTGCCAGCAGCCGCACAGGGGGGGGTAATCAGCCCCAGCATTTT
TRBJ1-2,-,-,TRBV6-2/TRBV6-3,CASSSHGGANYGYTF,TGTGCCAGCAGTTCACACGGAGGGGCTAACTATGGCTACACCTTC
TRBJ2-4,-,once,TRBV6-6,CASIGIREYIQYF,TGTGCCAGCATCGGGATACGAGAGTACATTCAGTACTTC
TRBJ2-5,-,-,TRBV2,CASSVLGETQYF,TGTGCCAGCAGTGTTTTAGGAGAGACCCAGTACTTC
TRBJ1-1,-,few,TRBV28,CASSLLSHMNTEAFF,TGTGCCAGCAGTTTATTGTCGCACATGAACACTGAAGCTTTCTTT
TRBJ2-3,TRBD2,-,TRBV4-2,CASSPDTSGGPGAQYF,TGTGCCAGCAGCCCCGACACTAGCGGGGGGCCAGGGGCGCAGTATTTT
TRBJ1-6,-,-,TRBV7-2,CASSLERVSPLHF,TGTGCCAGCAGCTTAGAACGGGTTTCGCCCCTCCACTTT
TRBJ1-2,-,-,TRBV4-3,CASSPGRADYGYTF,TGCGCCAGCAGCCCAGGCAGGGCCGACTATGGCTACACCTTC
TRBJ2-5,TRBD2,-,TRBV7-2,CASSPPAYTSGIIETQYF,TGTGCCAGCAGCCCCCCCGCTTACACTAGCGGGATAATTGAGACCCAGTACTTC
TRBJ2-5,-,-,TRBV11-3,CASSRTAPGKTQYF,TGTGCCAGCAGCCGGACAGCCCCAGGGAAGACCCAGTACTTC
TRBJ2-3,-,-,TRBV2,CASRGPDTQYF,TGTGCCAGCAGAGGGCCAGATACGCAGTATTTT
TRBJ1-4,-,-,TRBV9,CASSGISANEKLFF,TGTGCCAGCAGCGGAATTTCAGCTAATGAAAAACTGTTTTTT
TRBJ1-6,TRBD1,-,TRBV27,CASRQPLPGQINSPLHF,TGTGCCAGCAGGCAACCTCTTCCGGGACAGATAAATTCACCCCTCCACTTT
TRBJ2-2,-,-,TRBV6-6,CASSSRQATGELFF,TGTGCCAGCAGTTCCAGACAGGCCACCGGGGAGCTGTTTTTT
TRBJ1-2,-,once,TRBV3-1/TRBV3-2,CASSQDGGTGYTF,TGTGCCAGCAGCCAAGACGGAGGGACTGGCTACACCTTC
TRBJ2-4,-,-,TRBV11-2,CASSRGYDTKNIQYF,TGTGCCAGCAGCCGGGGATACGATACCAAAAACATTCAGTACTTC
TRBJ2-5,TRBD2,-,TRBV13,CASSAGGLAQETQYF,TGTGCCAGCAGCGCCGGAGGACTAGCACAAGAGACCCAGTACTTC
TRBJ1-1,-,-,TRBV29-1,CSTLGPQNTEAFF,TGCAGCACCTTGGGGCCCCAGAACACTGAAGCTTTCTTT